A selection of T cell receptor beta chains follows, all from one sample in a study of read filtering for tumor transcriptome and immune sequencing. In TCRdb, the reads were re-called with MiXCR into one record per CDR3 protein. Found here are more than 30,000 distinct CDR3 sequences, approximately 17% of them singletons; the top ten hold around 15%. Sequenced: a population of CD138-negative cells sorted from bone marrow. These receptors came from a donor at least 40 years old with multiple myeloma. Both conserved end residues are part of each CDR3. The D gene is left open where the match is weak. Only some rows state a clone size, as once, few, many or a class for expanded clones.

j_call v_call clone_size cdr3_length d_call cdr3_nt cdr3_aa
TRBJ2-2 TRBV30 many 15 TRBD1 TGTGCCTGGAGGGGGGACAGGGGTCACACCGGGGAGCTGTTTTTT CAWRGDRGHTGELFF
TRBJ2-2 TRBV2 few 14 NA TGTGCCAGCAGCTCGATACGGGGTGCCGGGGAGCTGTTTTTT CASSSIRGAGELFF
TRBJ2-6 TRBV5-6 many 16 NA TGTGCCAGCAGCTCGGACACCCACTCTGGGGCCAACGTCCTGACTTTC CASSSDTHSGANVLTF
TRBJ2-3 TRBV5-4 few 16 NA TGTGCCAGCAGCCCCTATTTGTACGGATCCACAGATACGCAGTATTTT CASSPYLYGSTDTQYF
TRBJ2-4 TRBV20-1 many 15 NA TGCAGTGCTGGATCCTGGGATCTAGCCAAAAACATTCAGTACTTC CSAGSWDLAKNIQYF
TRBJ2-1 TRBV20-1 many 14 TRBD2 TGCAGTGCTTCGGGACTAGCGGACTACAATGAGCAGTTCTTC CSASGLADYNEQFF
TRBJ1-1 TRBV9 NA 14 NA TGTGCCAGCAGCGAGGCAGGGTCCCCCACTGAAGCTTTCTTT CASSEAGSPTEAFF
TRBJ2-1 TRBV7-2 NA 16 TRBD2 TGTGCCAGCAGCTTAGCGGGCAGCGGGAGGGCCTATGAGCAGTTCTTC CASSLAGSGRAYEQFF
TRBJ2-1 TRBV29-1 NA 15 NA TGCAGCGTCGACCGGACGGGATCTCACGCGAATGGGCAGTTCTTC CSVDRTGSHANGQFF
TRBJ1-5 TRBV15 many 14 NA TGTGCCACCAGCAGAGCCATCAGCAATCAGCCCCAGCATTTT CATSRAISNQPQHF
TRBJ2-1 TRBV10-3 many 15 TRBD2 TGTGCCATCAGAGCTAGCGGGGGGGCGGAGAATGAGCAGTTCTTC CAIRASGGAENEQFF
TRBJ2-1 TRBV4-2 many 16 NA TGTGCCAGCAGCCAAGAGGTCGCAGGATCCTACAATGAGCAGTTCTTC CASSQEVAGSYNEQFF
TRBJ1-4 TRBV4-1 NA 13 NA TGCGCCAGCAGCCAAAGTGTGAGGGGCCAACTGTTTTTT CASSQSVRGQLFF
TRBJ1-2 TRBV4-2 NA 14 NA TGTGCCAGCAGCCAAGCGGGGGACCGCTATGGCTACACCTTC CASSQAGDRYGYTF
TRBJ2-2 TRBV15 few 16 NA TGTGCCACCAGCGAAACCCGAAGGGGAATCGCCGGGGAGCTGTTTTTT CATSETRRGIAGELFF
TRBJ2-7 TRBV20-1 once 13 NA TGCAGTGCTACTAAACTAGTGGGCTACGAGCAGTACTTC CSATKLVGYEQYF
TRBJ2-1 TRBV20-1 NA 14 TRBD1 TGCAGTGCTCGACAGGGAAGAGGGATCAATGAGCAGTTCTTC CSARQGRGINEQFF
TRBJ1-2 TRBV19 many 15 NA TGTGCCAGTAGTCCCCCCGGGACTGTTAACTATGGCTACACCTTC CASSPPGTVNYGYTF
TRBJ2-7 TRBV24-1 many 12 NA TGTGCCACCAGCGGAGGTTCCTACGAGCAGTACTTC CATSGGSYEQYF
TRBJ2-7 TRBV12-3/TRBV12-4 NA 12 NA TGTGCCAGCACCTTGGATCGGGACGAGCAGTACTTC CASTLDRDEQYF
TRBJ2-1 TRBV20-1 many 15 TRBD2 TGCAGTGCTAGAAAGGCTAGCGGGAGTCTGAATGAGCAGTTCTTC CSARKASGSLNEQFF
TRBJ2-1 TRBV20-1 NA 12 TRBD2 TGCAGCGTAGCGGGAGACTACAATGAGCAGTTCTTC CSVAGDYNEQFF
TRBJ1-2 TRBV5-1 many 16 TRBD1 TGCGCCAGCAGCTTGGTAACGACAGGGATACTCTATGGCTACACCTTC CASSLVTTGILYGYTF
TRBJ2-1 TRBV7-9 many 13 TRBD2 TGTGCCAGCAGCTTCATAGCGGGGGATGAGCAGTTCTTC CASSFIAGDEQFF
TRBJ1-6 TRBV5-4 many 15 NA TGTGCCAGCTTTGATGGGGGAAGATATAATTCACCCCTCCACTTT CASFDGGRYNSPLHF
TRBJ2-2 TRBV5-1 many 15 NA TGCGCCAGCAGCTTGGATCTAGCGAGCACCGGGGAGCTGTGTTTT CASSLDLASTGELCF
TRBJ2-7 TRBV5-1 many 14 NA TGCGCCAGCAGGCCCGGAGGGGGTACTTACGAGCAGTACTTC CASRPGGGTYEQYF
TRBJ1-1 TRBV4-1 NA 15 NA TGCGCCAGCAGCCAAGATCAGGAGCTGAACACTGAAGCTTTCTTT CASSQDQELNTEAFF
TRBJ2-1 TRBV19 many 15 TRBD2 TGTGCCAGTAGTAAGCGGGGGTTGATGAACAATGAGCAGTTCTTC CASSKRGLMNNEQFF
TRBJ1-1 TRBV29-1 many 13 NA TGCAGCGTAAAGATCCGTTTGGATACTGAAGCTTTCTTT CSVKIRLDTEAFF
TRBJ1-4 TRBV7-9 many 15 NA TGTGCCAGCAGCCCCCCTTTAGGGGCAAATGAAAAACTGTTTTTT CASSPPLGANEKLFF
TRBJ2-1 TRBV2 NA 12 TRBD1 TGTGCTAGCAAGGACAGGGACGGTGAGCAGTCCTTC CASKDRDGEQSF